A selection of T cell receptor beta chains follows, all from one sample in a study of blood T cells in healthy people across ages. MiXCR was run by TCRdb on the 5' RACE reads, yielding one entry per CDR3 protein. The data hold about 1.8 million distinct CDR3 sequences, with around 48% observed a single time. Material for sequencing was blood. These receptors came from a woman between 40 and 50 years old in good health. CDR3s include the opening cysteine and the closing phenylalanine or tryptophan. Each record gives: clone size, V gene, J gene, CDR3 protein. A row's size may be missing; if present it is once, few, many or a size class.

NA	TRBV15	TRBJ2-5	CATSIRSGQTQYF
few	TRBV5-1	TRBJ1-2	CASSLGTTGNYGYTF
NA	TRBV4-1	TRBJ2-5	CASSQRGGGAQETQYF
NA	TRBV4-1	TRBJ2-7	CASSQRPRGQTYEQYF
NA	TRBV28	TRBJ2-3	CASSLDSVTDTQYF
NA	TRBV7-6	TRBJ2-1	CASSLGANPNEQFF
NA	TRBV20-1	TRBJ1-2	CSATRHQLGYGYTF
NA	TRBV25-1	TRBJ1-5	CASSGGLFNQPQHF
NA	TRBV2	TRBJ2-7	CASSEKAGFYEQYF
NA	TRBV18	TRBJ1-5	CASSPPGSTHQPQHF
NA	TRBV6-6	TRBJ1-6	CASKWDRVNSPLHF
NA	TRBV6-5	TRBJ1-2	CASSTTGAGNYGYTF
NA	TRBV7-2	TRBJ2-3	CASSPRLAGGRSDTQYF
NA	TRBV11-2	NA	CASSLGPEGWETQYF
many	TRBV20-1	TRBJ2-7	CSASRRSSGGREQYF
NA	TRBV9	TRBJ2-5	CASSGGRRGFQETQYF
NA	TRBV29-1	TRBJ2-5	CSVEGLRQETQYF
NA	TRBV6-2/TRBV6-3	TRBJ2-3	CASRVLSGGLDTQYF
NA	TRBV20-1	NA	CSARDGTKETQYF
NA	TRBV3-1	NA	CASSQDRERQQETQYF
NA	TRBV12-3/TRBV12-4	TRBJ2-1	CASRLLRDLKIGEQFF
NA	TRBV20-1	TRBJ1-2	CSASSGTPSPPNYGYTF
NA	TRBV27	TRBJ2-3	CASSLTGLKTITDTQYF
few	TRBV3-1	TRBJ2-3	CASSQDLVADTQYF